Each of the 22 T cell receptor beta chains below was sequenced from the same sample in a study of monozygotic twins with inflammatory bowel disease. TCRdb re-called the 5' RACE reads and catalogs CDR3 proteins one per entry, DNA excluded. Listed are more than 75,000 distinct CDR3 sequences; approximately 7% falls within the top ten. Sequenced: blood. These receptors were obtained from a human donor with ulcerative colitis or Crohn's disease, or a healthy co-twin of an affected twin (not recorded which).

The V gene is TRBV5-1, the J gene TRBJ2-5; TCRdb's D gene call, TRBD1, goes unchecked for lack of DNA. Germline-derived CDR1 and CDR2 are SGHRS and YFSETQ. The CDR3 extends over 15 amino acids. The CDR3 loop is CASSSGQGAQETQYF. The full variable domain, completed using reference TRBV5-1 and TRBJ2-5, is KAGVTQTPRYLIKTRGQQVTLSCSPISGHRSVSWYQQTPGQGLQFLFEYFSETQRNKGNFPGRFSGRQFSNSRSEMNVSTLELGDSALYLCASSSGQGAQETQYFGPGTRLLVL.

V gene TRBV12-5 combines with J gene TRBJ2-3; TCRdb indicates TRBD2, and absent DNA this call remains unverified. The CDR3 sequence is 13 residues long. Germline V gene lookup returns CDR1 LGHNT and CDR2 FRNRAP. The CDR3: CASGLGRADTQYF. The full variable domain, with the rest looked up from reference TRBV12-5 and TRBJ2-3, is DARVTQTPRHKVTEMGQEVTMRCQPILGHNTVFWYRQTMMQGLELLAYFRNRAPLDDSGMPKDRFSAEMPDATLATLKIQPSEPRDSAVYFCASGLGRADTQYFGPGTRLTVL.

The chain couples TRBV20-1 to TRBJ1-5; TCRdb returns TRBD1, unconfirmable since there is no DNA. This CDR3 contains 13 residues. CDR1 is DFQATT, CDR2 SNEGSKA, per germline (reference sequence). CDR3 amino acids: CSASEGGSKPQHF.

CDR3 protein: CASSSSGGSGANVLTF. V gene TRBV7-2 combines with J gene TRBJ2-6. In germline, CDR1 is SGHTA, CDR2 FQGNSA. The CDR3 is 16 amino acids.

The genes are TRBV6-5 and TRBJ2-3; the TCRdb call, TRBD2, lacks DNA for checking. This CDR3 has 15 amino acids. CDR1 and CDR2 from the germline V gene are MNHEY and SVGAGI. This CDR3 reads CASSTSGGALDTQYF.

CDR3 residues: CASGIDRTDTQYF. This rearrangement joins TRBV19 to TRBJ2-3. In germline, CDR1 is LNHDA, CDR2 SQIVND (reference sequence). The CDR3 covers 13 residues.

The gene calls are TRBV7-2 and TRBJ1-3; the D call from TCRdb, TRBD1, cannot be confirmed without DNA. The CDR3 runs 17 residues. The germline V gene encodes CDR1 SGHTA and CDR2 FQGNSA. The CDR3 sequence is CASSPMGRTSSGNTIYF.

The gene calls are TRBV20-1 and TRBJ2-4; TCRdb selects TRBD1, and the lack of DNA leaves this call unchecked. The germline V gene has CDR1 DFQATT and CDR2 SNEGSKA (reference sequence). CDR3 length: 12 amino acids. CDR3 in amino acids: CSARQGRDIQYF.

V usage is TRBV6-1 and J usage is TRBJ1-1; the TCRdb call, TRBD1, lacks DNA for checking. Germline V lookup: CDR1 MNHNS, CDR2 SASEGT. This CDR3 is 16 amino acids long. The CDR3 protein is CASNPGTGGGDTEAFF.

This chain links TRBV28 with TRBJ2-7; the D call from TCRdb, TRBD1, cannot be confirmed without DNA. The CDR3 consists of 13 residues. Germline CDR1 reads MDHEN; CDR2 reads SYDVKM. CDR3 sequence reads: CASTSDTSYEQYF.

The rearrangement joins TRBV12-3 or TRBV12-4 to TRBJ1-5. The CDR3 runs 14 residues. CDR3: CASSPGGSFQPQHF.

The CDR3 reads CASSSQGGIGTEAFF. The J gene is TRBJ1-1, the V gene TRBV27; TCRdb outputs TRBD1, but without DNA this stays unchecked. Germline-derived CDR1 and CDR2 are MNHEY and SMNVEV (reference sequence). The CDR3 sequence is 15 residues long.

V usage is TRBV6-1 and J usage is TRBJ2-6; TCRdb's D call, TRBD1, is unchecked because there is no DNA. The CDR3 extends over 18 amino acids. Germline loops: CDR1 MNHNS, CDR2 SASEGT. This CDR3 is CASKGQGAPLSGANVLTF.

The chain couples TRBV21-1 to TRBJ2-1; as DNA is missing, the TRBD1 call by TCRdb cannot be tested. TRBV21-1 counts as a pseudogene. The CDR3 totals 18 residues. The CDR3 loop is CASSKGRRDRGRDNEQFF.

V gene TRBV29-1 combines with J gene TRBJ2-5; there is no DNA to check the TCRdb D call of TRBD1. The CDR3 runs to 14 residues. The germline CDR1 and CDR2 sequences are SQVTM and ANQGSEA. CDR3 region: CSVDPGQGRKTQYF.

This chain uses TRBV5-6 with TRBJ2-5; the D call of TRBD1 rests on TCRdb alone, since no DNA is present to check it. This CDR3 spans 13 amino acids. The germline V gene has CDR1 SGHDT and CDR2 YYEEEE. The chain's CDR3 is CASFRDSQETQYF.

This sequence joins TRBV5-4 and TRBJ1-6; absent DNA, TCRdb's TRBD1 call cannot be checked. Germline V CDR1 and CDR2: SGHNT, YYREEE (reference sequence). The CDR3 runs 13 residues. The CDR3 region is CAWNRDRVGSLHF.

V is TRBV7-3 and J is TRBJ1-2. Germline CDR1 is SGHTA and CDR2 is FQGTGA. CDR3 length: 13 residues. The chain's CDR3 is CASSLGAGDGYTF.

The CDR3 sequence is CASSATGLGATGELFF. This chain links TRBV5-6 with TRBJ2-2; TCRdb reports TRBD1, a call that lacks DNA to check it against. Germline CDR1 reads SGHDT; CDR2 reads YYEEEE. This CDR3 has 16 amino acids. Variable domain in full (rest from reference TRBV5-6 and TRBJ2-2): DAGVTQSPTHLIKTRGQQVTLRCSPKSGHDTVSWYQQALGQGPQFIFQYYEEEERQRGNFPDRFSGHQFPNYSSELNVNALLLGDSALYLCASSATGLGATGELFFGEGSRLTVL.

The chain combines TRBV5-1 with TRBJ2-3. CDR1 SGHRS and CDR2 YFSETQ come from the germline V gene. The CDR3 runs to 13 residues. This chain's CDR3 is CASRNGPRDTQYF.

The rearrangement uses TRBV7-3 and TRBJ1-1. The CDR3 sequence is 13 residues long. CDR1 SGHTA and CDR2 FQGTGA come from the germline V gene. CDR3 region: CASSLIVNTEAFF.

V usage is TRBV2 and J usage is TRBJ2-7; TCRdb selects TRBD1, and the lack of DNA leaves this call unchecked. The CDR3 is made up of 12 amino acids. Germline assignment: CDR1 SNHLY and CDR2 FYNNEI. CDR3 residues: CASIGQGYEQYF.